Presented here are 18 T cell receptor beta chains from one specimen sequenced in a study of CD8+CD57+ T cells in acquired aplastic anemia. It was genomic DNA that served as the template for profiling TCR beta VDJ and CDR3. TCRdb redid the calling of the reads with MiXCR, one entry per CDR3 protein. The data hold approximately 150,000 distinct CDR3 sequences, with 70% to 75% observed a single time. Patients included in sequencing had previously demonstrated CD8+CD57+ cell expansion by flow cytometry. Sequencing input: sorted CD4+, CD8+, or CD8+CD57+ T cells (not recorded which) from PBMCs. Receptors originate from a human donor with aplastic anemia.

This rearrangement joins TRBV6-4 to TRBJ2-5, with 14 bases that match TRBD2. Trimming cost V 5 bases and J 5 bases; bases outside gene matches: 4. The CDR3 consists of 15 residues. The germline gives CDR1 MRHNA, CDR2 SNTAGT. CDR3 nucleotides: TGTGCCAGCAGTAGGACTAGCGGGGGGCAGGAGACCCAGTACTTC. Protein: CASSRTSGGQETQYF.

This clonotype was recorded once. The chain joins TRBV20-1 to TRBJ2-3; D remains ambiguous. The V end was cut by 5 bases, the J end by 6 bases, with 12 bases between. Germline V gene data show CDR1 as DFQATT and CDR2 as SNEGSKA (reference sequence). The CDR3 covers 12 residues. The CDR3 nucleotides are TGCAGTGCTCCTTACGTTGCTGATACGCAGTATTTT. It encodes CSAPYVADTQYF.

The DNA of the CDR3 is TGTGCCAGCAGTTCCCTGGGGACCCAGTACTTC. Translated, it gives CASSSLGTQYF. The rearrangement uses TRBV27 and TRBJ2-5; D gene ambiguous. The CDR3 length is 11 residues. V shed 4 bases and J shed 7 bases, with 7 bases lying between them. Germline V CDR1 and CDR2: MNHEY, SMNVEV (reference sequence).

V gene TRBV24-1 combines with J gene TRBJ2-7; TRBD1 matches at 9 bases. The CDR3 loop spans 14 amino acids. Germline loops: CDR1 KGHDR, CDR2 SFDVKD. The V and J ends lost 11 bases and 5 bases, in that order; junction bases with no gene match: 12. DNA for the CDR3: TGTGCCATCAACTTGACAGGGGGGAGGAACGAGCAGTACTTC. Translating it yields CAINLTGGRNEQYF.

This rearrangement joins TRBV20-1 to TRBJ1-6, with D possibly matching TRBD1 (5 bases). This CDR3 has 16 amino acids. V dropped 0 bases and J dropped 9 bases, with 18 bases sitting between them. Per germline, CDR1 DFQATT and CDR2 SNEGSKA (reference sequence). The CDR3 region has the DNA TGCAGTGCTAGAGATCGGGGACGTGGCGAATCTTCACCCCTCCACTTT. Translating gives CSARDRGRGESSPLHF.

The chain employs TRBV7-8 and TRBJ2-3, with TRBD1 matching 10 bases. The CDR3 covers 16 residues. Germline V CDR1 and CDR2: SGHVS, FQNEAQ. The V and J ends lost 8 bases and 4 bases, in that order; junction bases with no gene match: 12. The CDR3 loop is CASSAGTGVYADTQYF. In DNA, the CDR3 is TGTGCCAGCTCGGCCGGGACAGGGGTTTATGCAGATACGCAGTATTTT. The complete variable domain, with remaining parts taken from reference TRBV7-8 and TRBJ2-3, reads GAGVSQSPRYKVAKRGQDVALRCDPISGHVSLFWYQQALGQGPEFLTYFQNEAQLDKSGLPSDRFFAERPEGSVSTLKIQRTQQEDSAVYLCASSAGTGVYADTQYFGPGTRLTVL.

The chain couples TRBV7-2 to TRBJ2-7; weak D call: TRBD1 (5 bases). Trimming took 2 bases from V and 3 from J, leaving 8 bases between them. The CDR3 extends over 13 amino acids. The germline gives CDR1 SGHTA, CDR2 FQGNSA. This CDR3 is CASSLQGIYEQYF. In DNA form, the CDR3 reads TGTGCCAGCAGCTTACAGGGTATCTACGAGCAGTACTTC.

The V call is TRBV15, the J call TRBJ1-2; D gene unclear. The V end lost 8 bases, the J end lost 0 bases, and 16 bases lay between the germline ends. Per germline, CDR1 LNHNV and CDR2 YYDKDF (reference sequence). The CDR3 has 15 amino acids. CDR3 sequence reads: CATSPPGTANYGYTF. As DNA, the CDR3 is TGTGCCACCTCCCCCCCGGGTACCGCTAACTATGGCTACACCTTC.

In its sample, this clonotype was seen a few times. The rearrangement joins TRBV15 to TRBJ1-1; the match to TRBD1 covers 7 bases. Germline values: CDR1 LNHNV, CDR2 YYDKDF (reference sequence). The CDR3 is 13 amino acids. Trimming at V came to 5 bases and at J to 10 bases, leaving 10 bases not matched to a gene. CDR3 sequence: CATSDRAPAVAFF. The CDR3 nucleotides are TGTGCCACCAGCGACAGGGCCCCCGCTGTAGCTTTCTTT.

J is TRBJ2-7 and V is TRBV7-2, with 12 bases identical to TRBD2. The CDR3 length is 15 residues. V lost 5 bases to trimming and J lost 3 bases; unmatched junction nucleotides: 5. The germline V gene encodes CDR1 SGHTA and CDR2 FQGNSA. The CDR3 is CASSPRLAGVYEQYF. CDR3 DNA sequence: TGTGCCAGCAGCCCCAGACTAGCGGGAGTCTACGAGCAGTACTTC.

The gene calls are TRBV29-1 and TRBJ2-5, with TRBD1 matching over 9 bases. This CDR3 is built from 15 residues. Germline V gene data show CDR1 as SQVTM and CDR2 as ANQGSEA. The V segment lost 7 bases and the J segment 5 bases; nucleotides outside the gene matches: 14. The DNA for the CDR3 is TGCAGCGGGCTCCTACAGGGGGCTAGGCGGGAGACCCAGTACTTC. Protein: CSGLLQGARRETQYF.

The gene calls are TRBV20-1 and TRBJ1-5; maybe TRBD1 (5 bases). Germline V gene data show CDR1 as DFQATT and CDR2 as SNEGSKA (reference sequence). V shed 5 bases and J shed 2 bases, with 19 bases lying between them. The CDR3 covers 16 residues. This CDR3 reads CSAYGIGTYGNQPQHF. The CDR3 DNA reads TGCAGTGCTTACGGAATAGGGACCTATGGCAATCAGCCCCAGCATTTT.

V and J are TRBV4-3 and TRBJ1-1, with no clear D. The CDR3 contains 14 residues. V gave up 0 bases and J gave up 1 base, with 6 bases separating them. The germline CDR1 and CDR2 sequences are LGHNA and YSLEER. For the CDR3, the DNA is TGCGCCAGCAGCCAAGATGCAGAGAACACTGAAGCTTTCTTT. It yields the protein CASSQDAENTEAFF.

This clonotype has more than one count but fewer than ten. The rearrangement uses TRBV20-1 and TRBJ2-2; tentatively, D is TRBD1 or TRBD2 (5 bases each). CDR1 is DFQATT, CDR2 SNEGSKA, per germline (reference sequence). Trimming took off 1 base at V and 4 bases at J, with 10 bases between the two ends. The CDR3 has 14 amino acids. CDR3 bases: TGCAGTGCTAGAGGAGGGGTCAGCACCGGGGAGCTGTTTTTT. Residues: CSARGGVSTGELFF.

This chain links TRBV10-3 with TRBJ2-5; no firm D call. Trimming cost V 7 bases and J 3 bases, with 15 bases left between them. CDR3 size: 14 residues. The germline V gene has CDR1 ENHRY and CDR2 SYGVKD. CDR3 region: CAIKQRASEETQYF. In DNA, the CDR3 is TGTGCCATCAAGCAACGGGCTTCCGAAGAGACCCAGTACTTC.

In DNA form, the CDR3 reads TGTGCCAGCAGTTTGGGTGGGAGACAGTCCCAGTACTTC. Its protein is CASSLGGRQSQYF. The J gene is TRBJ2-5, the V gene TRBV28; tentatively, D is TRBD1 or TRBD2 (5 bases each). The CDR3 has 13 residues. Trimming stripped 3 bases from V and 9 bases from J, with 14 bases between. CDR1 MDHEN and CDR2 SYDVKM come from the germline V gene.

About this clonotype itself: A read error may explain this, as a much larger clone is one base away. This chain joins TRBV19 and TRBJ1-6; the D is unclear. CDR1 and CDR2 (germline): LNHDA, SQIVND (reference sequence). Trimming pared 10 bases from V and 7 bases from J, leaving 14 bases between. This CDR3 spans 13 amino acids. The CDR3 DNA reads TGTGCCACCCGGGTGGGCGGAAATTCACCCCTCCACTTT. Its translation is CATRVGGNSPLHF. Full variable domain (remainder filled in from reference TRBV19 and TRBJ1-6): DGGITQSPKYLFRKEGQNVTLSCEQNLNHDAMYWYRQDPGQGLRLIYYSQIVNDFQKGDIAEGYSVSREKKESFPLTVTSAQKNPTAFYLCATRVGGNSPLHFGNGTRLTVT.

The V gene is TRBV11-2, the J gene TRBJ2-7; no clear D gene. V lost 4 bases, J lost 4 bases, and 11 bases lay in between. CDR3 length: 13 residues. Germline values: CDR1 SGHAT, CDR2 FQNNGV. The CDR3, as DNA: TGTGCCAGCAGCTCCACCAGACCGTACGAGCAGTACTTC. Amino acids: CASSSTRPYEQYF.